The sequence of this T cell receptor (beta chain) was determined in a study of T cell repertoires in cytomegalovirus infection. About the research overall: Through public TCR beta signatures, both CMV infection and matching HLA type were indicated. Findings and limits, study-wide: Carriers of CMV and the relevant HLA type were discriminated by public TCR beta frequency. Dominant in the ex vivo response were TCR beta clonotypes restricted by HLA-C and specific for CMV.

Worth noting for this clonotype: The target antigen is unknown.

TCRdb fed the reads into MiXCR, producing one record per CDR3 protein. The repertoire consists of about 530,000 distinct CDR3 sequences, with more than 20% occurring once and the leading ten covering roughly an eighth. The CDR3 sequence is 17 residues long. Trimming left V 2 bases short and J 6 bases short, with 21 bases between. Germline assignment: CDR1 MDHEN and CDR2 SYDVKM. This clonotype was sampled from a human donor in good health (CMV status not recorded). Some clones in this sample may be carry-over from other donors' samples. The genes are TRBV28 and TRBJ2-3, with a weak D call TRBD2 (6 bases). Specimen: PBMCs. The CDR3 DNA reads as TGTGCCAGCAGTTTAGCAGGTGGGGGGTCCCGTGCGGATACGCAGTATTTT. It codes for CASSLAGGGSRADTQYF.